This T cell receptor (beta chain) was observed in a study of blood T cell repertoires in COVID-19 (dated by TCRdb to about 2020). General notes on the study: Collaborator samples came from the United States, Italy and Spain and covered acute and convalescent phases of COVID-19. Samples were obtained from the ongoing ImmuneRACE study (first 160 participants) and from 1,254 subjects provided by 6 global collaborators. Where available, HLA class I and class II types were obtained from metadata supplied by the sample provider rather than from assay-based typing. The repertoires were made available in a free public database intended to serve as a resource for research on the immune response to SARS-CoV-2. The prospective study material was composed of cDNA or gDNA derived from T cells, B-cell-depleted T cells, or PBMCs. The dataset comprised deeply sampled blood TCRbeta repertoires from subjects exposed to, actively infected with, or recovered from COVID-19. Sample metadata almost always included a de-identified subject ID, COVID-19 status, age in years and sex. General study outcomes and caveats: Clinical and demographic metadata were provided uncurated, with the amount varying by source and participant.

As to this clone: Which antigen it targets is not known. No quality values exist for individual bases; no much larger clone is one base distant.

Collaborating institutions collected whole blood in K2EDTA tubes following their own protocols. For TCRbeta analysis, collaborators shipped samples in one of three forms: frozen whole blood, isolated PBMCs, or DNA extracted from either of those sample types. The CDR3 sequence holds 13 residues, the cysteine and phenylalanine included. The read is trimmed to its CDR3 DNA, 39 bases read in frame from base 1. Here V drops 6 bases and J drops 5 bases, and the junction holds 3 bases not matched to any gene. Via the germline V gene, CDR1 is MGHRA and CDR2 YSYEKL. TCRbeta CDR3 regions were amplified from genomic DNA using the immunoSEQ Assay, a bias-controlled multiplex PCR. In the paper's pipeline: The number of nucleated cells in each sample was estimated from the amplification of reference gene primers within the assay. Sequence reads were collapsed and filtered to measure the absolute abundance of every unique TCRbeta CDR3 rearrangement. For each sample, productive Simpson clonality was calculated by taking the square root of Simpson's diversity index across productive rearrangements. TCRdb's version of the immuneACCESS table is confined to in-frame rearrangements and falls short of the full clone set. An unresolved V gene accounts for under half of the shortfall where checked; the remainder is of unknown origin. The V and J calls and clone size were taken over from that table, and D and trimming were inferred from the DNA. The sample profile shows roughly 95,000 clones; over 80% of them were found once. Just under 4% of the sample lies in the top ten.

What was sequenced was peripheral blood. The TCR sequence derives from a woman in her forties or fifties in a cohort sampled during active COVID-19. The chain uses TRBV4-1 and TRBJ2-5; TRBD1 lines up with 10 middle nucleotides. The CDR3 amino acid sequence is: CASSRTGGETQYF. The base sequence is TGCGCCAGCAGTCGGACAGGGGGGGAGACCCAGTACTTC.